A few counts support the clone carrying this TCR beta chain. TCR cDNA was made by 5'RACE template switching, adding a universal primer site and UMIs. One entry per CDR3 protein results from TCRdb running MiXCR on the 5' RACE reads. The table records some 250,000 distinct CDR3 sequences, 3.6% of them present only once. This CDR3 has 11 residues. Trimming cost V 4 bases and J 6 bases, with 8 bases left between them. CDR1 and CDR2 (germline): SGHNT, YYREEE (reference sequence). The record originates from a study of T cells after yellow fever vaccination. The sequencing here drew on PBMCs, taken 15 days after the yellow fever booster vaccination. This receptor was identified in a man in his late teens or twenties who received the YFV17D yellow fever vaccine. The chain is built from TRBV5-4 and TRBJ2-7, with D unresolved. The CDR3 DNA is TGTGCCAGCAGCCACCTTGGCGAGCAGTACTTC. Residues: CASSHLGEQYF.